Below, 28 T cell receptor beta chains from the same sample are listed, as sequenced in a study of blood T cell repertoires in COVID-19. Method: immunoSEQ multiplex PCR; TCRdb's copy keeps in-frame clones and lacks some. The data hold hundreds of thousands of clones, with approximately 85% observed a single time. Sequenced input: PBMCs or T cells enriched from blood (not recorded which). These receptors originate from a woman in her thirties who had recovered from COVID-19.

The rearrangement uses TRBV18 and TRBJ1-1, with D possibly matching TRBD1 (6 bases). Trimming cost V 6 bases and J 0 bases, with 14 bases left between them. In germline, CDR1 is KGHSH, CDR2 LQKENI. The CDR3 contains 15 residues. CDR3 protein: CASSLKTGLNTEAFF. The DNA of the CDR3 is TGTGCCAGCTCCCTAAAGACAGGTTTGAACACTGAAGCTTTCTTT.

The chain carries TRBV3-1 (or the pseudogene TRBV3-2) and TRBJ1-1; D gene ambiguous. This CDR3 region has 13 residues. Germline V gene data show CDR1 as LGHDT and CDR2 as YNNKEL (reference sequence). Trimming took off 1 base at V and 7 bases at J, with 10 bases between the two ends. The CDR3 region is CASSQVRGSEAFF. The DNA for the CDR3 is TGTGCCAGCAGCCAAGTGCGAGGAAGTGAAGCTTTCTTT.

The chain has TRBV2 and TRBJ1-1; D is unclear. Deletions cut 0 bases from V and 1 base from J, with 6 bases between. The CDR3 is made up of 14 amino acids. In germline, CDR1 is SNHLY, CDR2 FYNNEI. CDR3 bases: TGTGCCAGCAGTGAAGCTTACAGGAACACTGAAGCTTTCTTT. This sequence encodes CASSEAYRNTEAFF.

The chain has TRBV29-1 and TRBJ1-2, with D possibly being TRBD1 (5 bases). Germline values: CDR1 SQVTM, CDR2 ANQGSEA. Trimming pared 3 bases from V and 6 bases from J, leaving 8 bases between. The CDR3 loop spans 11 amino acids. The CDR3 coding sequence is TGCAGCGTTGATTTGGGGCATGGCTACACCTTC. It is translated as CSVDLGHGYTF.

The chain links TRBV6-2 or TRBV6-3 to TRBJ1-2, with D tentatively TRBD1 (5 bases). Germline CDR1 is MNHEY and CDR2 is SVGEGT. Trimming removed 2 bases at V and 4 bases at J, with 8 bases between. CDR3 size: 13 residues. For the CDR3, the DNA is TGTGCCAGCAGTTACCCAGACAGCTATGGCTACACCTTC. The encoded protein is CASSYPDSYGYTF.

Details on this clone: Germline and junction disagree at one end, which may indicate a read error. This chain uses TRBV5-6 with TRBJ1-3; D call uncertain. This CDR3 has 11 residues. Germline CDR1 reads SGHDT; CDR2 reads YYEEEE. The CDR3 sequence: CASSGGSTIYF. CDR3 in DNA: TGTGCCAGCAGCGGAGGAAGCACCATATATTTT.

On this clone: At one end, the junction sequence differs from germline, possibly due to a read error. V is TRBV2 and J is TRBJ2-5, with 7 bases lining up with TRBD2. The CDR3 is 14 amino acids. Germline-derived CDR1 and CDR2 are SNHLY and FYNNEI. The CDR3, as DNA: TGTGCCAGCATGGGCGGGGGATTCCAACAGACCCAGTACTTC. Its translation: CASMGGGFQQTQYF.

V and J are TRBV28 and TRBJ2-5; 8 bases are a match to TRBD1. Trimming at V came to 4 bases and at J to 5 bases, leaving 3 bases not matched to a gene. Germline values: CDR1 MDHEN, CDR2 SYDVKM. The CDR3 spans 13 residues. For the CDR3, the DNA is TGTGCCAGCAGTTCAGGGGGCGTTGAGACCCAGTACTTC. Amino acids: CASSSGGVETQYF.

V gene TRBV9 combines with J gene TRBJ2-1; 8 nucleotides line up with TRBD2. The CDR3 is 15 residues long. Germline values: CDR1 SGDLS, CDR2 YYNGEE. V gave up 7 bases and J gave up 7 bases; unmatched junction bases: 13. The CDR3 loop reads CASGDLGGARNEQFF. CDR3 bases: TGTGCCAGCGGGGATCTCGGGGGGGCCAGGAATGAGCAGTTCTTC.

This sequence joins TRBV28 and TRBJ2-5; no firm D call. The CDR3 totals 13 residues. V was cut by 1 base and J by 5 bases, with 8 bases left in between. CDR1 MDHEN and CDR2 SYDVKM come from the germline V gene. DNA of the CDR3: TGTGCCAGCAGTTTATCTAGTACGGAGACCCAGTACTTC. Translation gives CASSLSSTETQYF.

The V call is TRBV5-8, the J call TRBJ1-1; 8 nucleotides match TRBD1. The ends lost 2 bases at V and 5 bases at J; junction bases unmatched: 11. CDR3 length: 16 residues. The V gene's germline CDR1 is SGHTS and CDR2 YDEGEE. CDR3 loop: CASSFFGQGALTEAFF. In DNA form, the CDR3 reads TGTGCCAGCAGCTTCTTTGGACAGGGTGCTTTGACTGAAGCTTTCTTT.

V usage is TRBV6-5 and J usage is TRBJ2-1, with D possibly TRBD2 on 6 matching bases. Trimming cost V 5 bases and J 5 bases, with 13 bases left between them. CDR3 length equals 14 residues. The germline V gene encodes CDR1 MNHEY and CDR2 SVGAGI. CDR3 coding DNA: TGTGCCAGCAGTCCCCTTTGGGGGGACAATGAGCAGTTCTTC. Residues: CASSPLWGDNEQFF.

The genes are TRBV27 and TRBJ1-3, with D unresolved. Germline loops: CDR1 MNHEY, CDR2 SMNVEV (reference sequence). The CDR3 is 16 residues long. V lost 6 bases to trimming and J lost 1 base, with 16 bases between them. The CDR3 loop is CASSITGVGSGNTIYF. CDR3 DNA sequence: TGTGCCAGCAGCATAACCGGGGTGGGGTCTGGAAACACCATATATTTT.

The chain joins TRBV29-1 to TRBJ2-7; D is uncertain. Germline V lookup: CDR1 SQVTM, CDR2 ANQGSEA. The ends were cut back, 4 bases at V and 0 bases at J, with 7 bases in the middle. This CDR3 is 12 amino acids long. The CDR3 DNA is TGCAGCGTTGGTGTGAGCTCCTACGAGCAGTACTTC. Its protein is CSVGVSSYEQYF.

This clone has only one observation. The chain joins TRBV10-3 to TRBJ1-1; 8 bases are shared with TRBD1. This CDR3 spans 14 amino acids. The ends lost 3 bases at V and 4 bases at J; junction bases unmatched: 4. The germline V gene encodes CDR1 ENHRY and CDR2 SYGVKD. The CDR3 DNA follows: TGTGCCATCAGTGACCACGACAGGGGCACTGAAGCTTTCTTT. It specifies CAISDHDRGTEAFF.

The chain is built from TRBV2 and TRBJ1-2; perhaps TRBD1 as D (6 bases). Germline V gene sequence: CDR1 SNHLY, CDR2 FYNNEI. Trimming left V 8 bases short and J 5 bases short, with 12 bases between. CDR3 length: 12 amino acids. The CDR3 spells CASLGQRYGYTF. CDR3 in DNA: TGTGCCAGCCTCGGACAGAGATATGGCTACACCTTC. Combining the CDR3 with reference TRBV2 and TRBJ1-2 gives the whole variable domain EPEVTQTPSHQVTQMGQEVILRCVPISNHLYFYWYRQILGQKVEFLVSFYNNEISEKSEIFDDQFSVERPDGSNFTLKIRSTKLEDSAMYFCASLGQRYGYTFGSGTRLTVV.

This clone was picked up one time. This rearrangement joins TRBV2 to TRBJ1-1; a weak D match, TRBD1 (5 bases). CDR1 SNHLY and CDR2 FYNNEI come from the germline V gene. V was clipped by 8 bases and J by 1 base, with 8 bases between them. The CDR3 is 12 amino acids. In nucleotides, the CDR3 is TGTGCCAGCCTTAGGGGGAACACTGAAGCTTTCTTT. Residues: CASLRGNTEAFF.

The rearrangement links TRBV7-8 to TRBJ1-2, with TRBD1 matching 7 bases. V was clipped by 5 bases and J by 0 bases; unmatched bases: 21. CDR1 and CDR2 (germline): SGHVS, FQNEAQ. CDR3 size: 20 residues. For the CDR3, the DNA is TGTGCCAGCAGCCGAAGACCTTCTATAACCGGGACAGAAGCTAACTATGGCTACACCTTC. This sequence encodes CASSRRPSITGTEANYGYTF. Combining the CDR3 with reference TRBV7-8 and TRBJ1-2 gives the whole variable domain GAGVSQSPRYKVAKRGQDVALRCDPISGHVSLFWYQQALGQGPEFLTYFQNEAQLDKSGLPSDRFFAERPEGSVSTLKIQRTQQEDSAVYLCASSRRPSITGTEANYGYTFGSGTRLTVV.

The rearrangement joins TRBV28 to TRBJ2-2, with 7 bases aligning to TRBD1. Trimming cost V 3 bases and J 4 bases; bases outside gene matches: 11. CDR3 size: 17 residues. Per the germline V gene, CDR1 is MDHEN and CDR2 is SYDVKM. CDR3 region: CASSFYVGTATTGELFF. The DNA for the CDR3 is TGTGCCAGCAGTTTTTACGTGGGGACAGCAACCACCGGGGAGCTGTTTTTT.

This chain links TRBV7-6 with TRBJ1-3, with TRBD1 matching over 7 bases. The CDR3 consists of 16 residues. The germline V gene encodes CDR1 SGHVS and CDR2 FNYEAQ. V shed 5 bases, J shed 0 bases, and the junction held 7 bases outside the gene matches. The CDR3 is CASSQYRDSSGNTIYF. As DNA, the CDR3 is TGTGCCAGCAGCCAGTACAGGGACAGCTCTGGAAACACCATATATTTT.

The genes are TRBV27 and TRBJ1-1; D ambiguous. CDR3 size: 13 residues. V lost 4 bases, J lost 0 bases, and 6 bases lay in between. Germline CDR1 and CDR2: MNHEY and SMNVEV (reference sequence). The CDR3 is CASSYSMNTEAFF. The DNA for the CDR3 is TGTGCCAGCAGTTACAGCATGAACACTGAAGCTTTCTTT.

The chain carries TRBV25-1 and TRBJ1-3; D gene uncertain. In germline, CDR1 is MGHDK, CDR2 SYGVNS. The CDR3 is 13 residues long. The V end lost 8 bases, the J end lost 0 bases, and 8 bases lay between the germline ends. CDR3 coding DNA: TGTGCCAGCCAGAGGGTCTCTGGAAACACCATATATTTT. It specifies CASQRVSGNTIYF.

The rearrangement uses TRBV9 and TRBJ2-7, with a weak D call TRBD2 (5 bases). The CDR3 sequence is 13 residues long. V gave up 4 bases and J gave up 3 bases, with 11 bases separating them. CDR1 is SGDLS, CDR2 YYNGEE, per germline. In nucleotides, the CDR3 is TGTGCCAGCAGCCTTAGCAGCGGCTACGAGCAGTACTTC. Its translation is CASSLSSGYEQYF. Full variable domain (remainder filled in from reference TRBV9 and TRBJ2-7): DSGVTQTPKHLITATGQRVTLRCSPRSGDLSVYWYQQSLDQGLQFLIQYYNGEERAKGNILERFSAQQFPDLHSELNLSSLELGDSALYFCASSLSSGYEQYFGPGTRLTVT.

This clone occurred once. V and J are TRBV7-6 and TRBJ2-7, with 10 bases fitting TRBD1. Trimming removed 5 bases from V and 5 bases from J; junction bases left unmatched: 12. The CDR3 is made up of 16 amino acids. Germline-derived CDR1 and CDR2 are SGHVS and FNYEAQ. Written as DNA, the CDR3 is TGTGCCAGCAGCAACCGAGGGACAGGGGTTAACGACGAGCAGTACTTC. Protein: CASSNRGTGVNDEQYF.

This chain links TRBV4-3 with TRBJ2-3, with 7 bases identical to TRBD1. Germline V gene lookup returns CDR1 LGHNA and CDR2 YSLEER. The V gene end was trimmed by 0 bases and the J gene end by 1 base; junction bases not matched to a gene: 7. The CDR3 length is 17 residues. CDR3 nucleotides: TGCGCCAGCAGCCAAGAGGGTAGTGGACAGGGCACAGATACGCAGTATTTT. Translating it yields CASSQEGSGQGTDTQYF.

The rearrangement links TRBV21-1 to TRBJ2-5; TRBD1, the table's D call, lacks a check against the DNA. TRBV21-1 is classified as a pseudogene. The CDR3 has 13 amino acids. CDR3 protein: CASSKVQQETQYF. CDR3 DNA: TGTGCCAGCAGCAAAGTACAGCAAGAGACCCAGTACTTC.

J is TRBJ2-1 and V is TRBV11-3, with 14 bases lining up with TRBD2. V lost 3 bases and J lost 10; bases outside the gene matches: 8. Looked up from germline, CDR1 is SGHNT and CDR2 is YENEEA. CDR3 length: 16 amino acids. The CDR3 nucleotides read TGTGCCAGCAGCTTCGGACTAGCGGGGGGCCCTTTCGAGCAGTTCTTC. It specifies CASSFGLAGGPFEQFF.

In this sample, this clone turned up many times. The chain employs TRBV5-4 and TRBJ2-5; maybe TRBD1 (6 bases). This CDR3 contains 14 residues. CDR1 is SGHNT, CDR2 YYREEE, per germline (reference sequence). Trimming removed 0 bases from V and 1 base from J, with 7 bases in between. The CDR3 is CASSLGTAQETQYF. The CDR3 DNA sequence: TGTGCCAGCAGCTTGGGGACAGCCCAAGAGACCCAGTACTTC.